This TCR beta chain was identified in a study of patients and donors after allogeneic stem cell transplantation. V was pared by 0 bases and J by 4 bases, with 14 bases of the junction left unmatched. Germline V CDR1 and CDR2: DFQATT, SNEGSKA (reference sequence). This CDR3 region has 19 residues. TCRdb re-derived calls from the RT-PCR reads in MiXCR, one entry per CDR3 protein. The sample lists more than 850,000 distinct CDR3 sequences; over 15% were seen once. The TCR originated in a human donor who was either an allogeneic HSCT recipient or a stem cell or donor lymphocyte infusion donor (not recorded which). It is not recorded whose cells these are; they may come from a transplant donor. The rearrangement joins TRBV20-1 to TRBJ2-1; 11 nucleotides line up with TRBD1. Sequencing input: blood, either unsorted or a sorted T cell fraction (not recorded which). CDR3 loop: CSARDRVKRTGGRYNEQFF. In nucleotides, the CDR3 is TGCAGTGCTAGAGATAGGGTGAAACGGACAGGGGGCCGTTACAATGAGCAGTTCTTC.